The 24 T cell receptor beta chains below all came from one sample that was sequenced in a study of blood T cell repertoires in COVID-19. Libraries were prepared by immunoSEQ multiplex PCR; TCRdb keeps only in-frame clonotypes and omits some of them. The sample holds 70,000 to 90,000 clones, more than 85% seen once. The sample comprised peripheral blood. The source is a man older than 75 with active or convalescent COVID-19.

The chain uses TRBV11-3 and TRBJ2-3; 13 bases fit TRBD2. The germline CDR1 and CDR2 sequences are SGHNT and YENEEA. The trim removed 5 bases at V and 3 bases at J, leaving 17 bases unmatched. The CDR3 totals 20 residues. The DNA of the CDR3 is TGTGCCAGCAGCCCAGATATAGGACTAGCGGGAGCAGGTCGGACAGATACGCAGTATTTT. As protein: CASSPDIGLAGAGRTDTQYF.

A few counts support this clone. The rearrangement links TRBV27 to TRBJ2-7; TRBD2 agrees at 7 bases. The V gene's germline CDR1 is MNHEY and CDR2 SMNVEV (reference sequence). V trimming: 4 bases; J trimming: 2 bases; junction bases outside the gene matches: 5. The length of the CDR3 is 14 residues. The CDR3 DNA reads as TGTGCCAGCAGTTCGGGAGGTCCCCCCTACGAGCAGTACGTC. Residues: CASSSGGPPYEQYV.

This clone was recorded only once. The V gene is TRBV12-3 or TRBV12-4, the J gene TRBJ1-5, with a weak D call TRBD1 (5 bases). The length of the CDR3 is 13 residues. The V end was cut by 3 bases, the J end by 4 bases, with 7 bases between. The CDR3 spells CASSFQGNQPQHF. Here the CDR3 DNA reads TGTGCCAGCAGTTTTCAGGGAAATCAGCCCCAGCATTTT.

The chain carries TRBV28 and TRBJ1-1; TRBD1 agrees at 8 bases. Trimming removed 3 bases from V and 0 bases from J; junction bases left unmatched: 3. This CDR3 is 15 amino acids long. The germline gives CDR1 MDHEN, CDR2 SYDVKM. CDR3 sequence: CASSFPGGMNTEAFF. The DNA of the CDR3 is TGTGCCAGCAGTTTCCCAGGGGGCATGAACACTGAAGCTTTCTTT.

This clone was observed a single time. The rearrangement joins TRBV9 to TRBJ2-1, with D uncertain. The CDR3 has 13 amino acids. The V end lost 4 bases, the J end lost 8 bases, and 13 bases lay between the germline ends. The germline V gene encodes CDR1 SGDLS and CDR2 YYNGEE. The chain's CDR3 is CASSPRPRDEQFF. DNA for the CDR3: TGTGCCAGCAGCCCACGGCCCCGGGATGAGCAGTTCTTC.

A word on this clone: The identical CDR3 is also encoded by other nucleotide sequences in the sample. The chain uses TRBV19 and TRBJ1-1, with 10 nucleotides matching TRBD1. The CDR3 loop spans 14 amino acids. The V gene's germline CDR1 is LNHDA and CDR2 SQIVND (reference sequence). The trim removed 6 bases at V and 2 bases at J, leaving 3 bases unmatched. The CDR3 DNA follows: TGTGCCAGTAGAGGGACAGGGGTCAACACTGAAGCTTTCTTT. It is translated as CASRGTGVNTEAFF. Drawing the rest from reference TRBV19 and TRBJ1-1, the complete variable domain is DGGITQSPKYLFRKEGQNVTLSCEQNLNHDAMYWYRQDPGQGLRLIYYSQIVNDFQKGDIAEGYSVSREKKESFPLTVTSAQKNPTAFYLCASRGTGVNTEAFFGQGTRLTVV.

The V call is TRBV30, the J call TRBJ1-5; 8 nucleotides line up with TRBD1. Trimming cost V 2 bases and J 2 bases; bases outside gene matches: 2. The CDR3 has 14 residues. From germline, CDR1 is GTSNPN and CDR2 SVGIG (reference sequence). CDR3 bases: TGTGCCTGGAGTATGGACAGGGGCAATCAGCCCCAGCATTTT. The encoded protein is CAWSMDRGNQPQHF.

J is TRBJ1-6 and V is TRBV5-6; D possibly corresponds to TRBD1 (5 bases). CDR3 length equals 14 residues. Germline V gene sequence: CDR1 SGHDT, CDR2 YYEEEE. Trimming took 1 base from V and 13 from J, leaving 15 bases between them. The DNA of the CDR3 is TGTGCCAGCAGCTTGTCACAGGCCGGTGGGCCCCTCCACTTT. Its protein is CASSLSQAGGPLHF.

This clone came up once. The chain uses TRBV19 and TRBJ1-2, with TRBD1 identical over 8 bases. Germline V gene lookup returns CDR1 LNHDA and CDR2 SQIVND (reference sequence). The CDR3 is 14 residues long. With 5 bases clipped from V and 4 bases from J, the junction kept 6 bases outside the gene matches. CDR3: CASSRTGTTYGYTF. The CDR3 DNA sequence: TGTGCCAGTAGTCGGACAGGGACGACCTATGGCTACACCTTC.

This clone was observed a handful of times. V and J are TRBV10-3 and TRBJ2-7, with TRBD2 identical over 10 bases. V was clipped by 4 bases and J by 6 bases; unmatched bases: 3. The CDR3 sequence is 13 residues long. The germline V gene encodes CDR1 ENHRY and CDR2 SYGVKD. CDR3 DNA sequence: TGTGCCATCAGTGGGACTAGCGGCAGCGAGCAGTACGTC. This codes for CAISGTSGSEQYV.

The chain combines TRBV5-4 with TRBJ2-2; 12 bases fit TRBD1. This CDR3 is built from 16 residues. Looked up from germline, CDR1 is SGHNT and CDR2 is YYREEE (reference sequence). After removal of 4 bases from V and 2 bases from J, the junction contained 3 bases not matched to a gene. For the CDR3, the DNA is TGTGCCAGCAGCAAGGGACAGGGGGCCAACACCGGGGAGCTGTTTTTT. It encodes CASSKGQGANTGELFF.

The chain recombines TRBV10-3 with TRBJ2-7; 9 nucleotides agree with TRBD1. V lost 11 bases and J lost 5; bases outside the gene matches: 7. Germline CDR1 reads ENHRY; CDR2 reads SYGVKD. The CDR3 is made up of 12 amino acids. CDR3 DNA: TGTGCCGTCGGACAGGGGCTCCACGAGCAGTACGTC. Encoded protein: CAVGQGLHEQYV.

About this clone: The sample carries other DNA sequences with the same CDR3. The CDR3 nucleotides read TGTGCCAGCAGCGTAGGGCAGAACTATGGCTACACCTTC. It is translated as CASSVGQNYGYTF. The chain is built from TRBV9 and TRBJ1-2; unclear D gene. With 0 bases removed from V and 2 bases from J, the gap between germline ends came to 5 bases. Per the germline V gene, CDR1 is SGDLS and CDR2 is YYNGEE. CDR3 length equals 13 residues.

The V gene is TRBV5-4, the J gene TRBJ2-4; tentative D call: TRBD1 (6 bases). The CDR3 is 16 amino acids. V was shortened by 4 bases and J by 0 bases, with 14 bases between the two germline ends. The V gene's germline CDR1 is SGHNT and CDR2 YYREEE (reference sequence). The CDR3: CASSLSGTRAKNIQYF. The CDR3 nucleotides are TGTGCCAGCAGCCTGTCCGGGACAAGAGCCAAAAACATTCAGTACTTC. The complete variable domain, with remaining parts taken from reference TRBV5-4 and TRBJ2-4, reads ETGVTQSPTHLIKTRGQQVTLRCSSQSGHNTVSWYQQALGQGPQFIFQYYREEENGRGNFPPRFSGLQFPNYSSELNVNALELDDSALYLCASSLSGTRAKNIQYFGAGTRLSVL.

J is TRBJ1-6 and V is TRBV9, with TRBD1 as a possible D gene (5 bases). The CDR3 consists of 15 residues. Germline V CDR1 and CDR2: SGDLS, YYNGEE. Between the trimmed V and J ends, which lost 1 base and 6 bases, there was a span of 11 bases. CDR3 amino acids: CASSVTVGVNSPLHF. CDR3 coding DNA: TGTGCCAGCAGCGTAACGGTAGGGGTTAATTCACCCCTCCACTTT.

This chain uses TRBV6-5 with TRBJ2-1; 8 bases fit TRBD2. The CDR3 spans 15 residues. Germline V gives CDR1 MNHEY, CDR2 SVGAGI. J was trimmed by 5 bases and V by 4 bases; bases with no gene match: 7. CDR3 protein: CASSLGLGRNNEQFF. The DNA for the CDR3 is TGTGCCAGCAGTTTGGGACTAGGTCGCAACAATGAGCAGTTCTTC.

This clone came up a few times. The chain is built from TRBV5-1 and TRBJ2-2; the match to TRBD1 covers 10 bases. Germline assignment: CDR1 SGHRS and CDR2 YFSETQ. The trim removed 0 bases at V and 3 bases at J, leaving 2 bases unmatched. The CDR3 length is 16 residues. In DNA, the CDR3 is TGCGCCAGCAGCTTGGAGGGACAGGGGTACACCGGGGAGCTGTTTTTT. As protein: CASSLEGQGYTGELFF.

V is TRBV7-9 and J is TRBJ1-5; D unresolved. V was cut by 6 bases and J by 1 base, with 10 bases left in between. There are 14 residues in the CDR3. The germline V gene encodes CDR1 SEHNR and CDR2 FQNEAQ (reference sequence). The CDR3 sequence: CASSTETSNQPQHF. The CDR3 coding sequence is TGTGCCAGCAGTACAGAAACCAGCAATCAGCCCCAGCATTTT.

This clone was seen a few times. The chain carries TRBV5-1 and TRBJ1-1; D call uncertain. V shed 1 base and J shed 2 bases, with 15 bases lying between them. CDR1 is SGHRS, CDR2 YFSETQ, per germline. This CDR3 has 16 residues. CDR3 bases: TGCGCCAGCAGCTTGCATCAGTCCGCTGGTAACACTGAAGCTTTCTTT. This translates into CASSLHQSAGNTEAFF.

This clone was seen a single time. CDR3 region: CASSAQGRELFF. Written as DNA, the CDR3 is TGTGCCAGCAGCGCCCAGGGGAGGGAACTGTTTTTT. The genes are TRBV9 and TRBJ1-4, with a weak D call TRBD1 (6 bases). V dropped 3 bases and J dropped 12 bases, with 12 bases sitting between them. The CDR3 spans 12 residues. Germline CDR1 SGDLS, CDR2 YYNGEE.

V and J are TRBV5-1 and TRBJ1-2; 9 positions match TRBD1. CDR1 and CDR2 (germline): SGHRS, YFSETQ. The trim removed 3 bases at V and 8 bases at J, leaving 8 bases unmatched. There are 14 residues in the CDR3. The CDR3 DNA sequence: TGCGCCAGCAGCTCGACAGGGGGGCCCGGCGGCTACACCTTC. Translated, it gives CASSSTGGPGGYTF.

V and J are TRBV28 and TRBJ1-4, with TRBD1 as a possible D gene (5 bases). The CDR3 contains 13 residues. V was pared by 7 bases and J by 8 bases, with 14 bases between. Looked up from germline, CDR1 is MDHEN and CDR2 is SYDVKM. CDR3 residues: CASTYGGREKLFF. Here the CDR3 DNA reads TGTGCCAGCACCTACGGGGGGAGGGAAAAACTGTTTTTT.

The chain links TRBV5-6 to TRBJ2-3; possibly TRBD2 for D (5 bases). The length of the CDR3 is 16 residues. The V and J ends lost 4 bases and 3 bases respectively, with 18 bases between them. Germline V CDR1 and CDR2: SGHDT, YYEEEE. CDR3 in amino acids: CASSPNSGSGTDTQYF. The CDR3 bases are TGTGCCAGCAGCCCGAACTCGGGGTCTGGGACAGATACGCAGTATTTT.

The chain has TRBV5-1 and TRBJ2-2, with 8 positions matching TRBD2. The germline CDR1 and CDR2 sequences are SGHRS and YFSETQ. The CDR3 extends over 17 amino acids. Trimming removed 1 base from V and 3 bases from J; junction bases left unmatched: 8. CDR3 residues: CASSLLPAGGDTGELFF. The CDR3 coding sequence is TGCGCCAGCAGCTTGCTACCAGCCGGGGGGGACACCGGGGAGCTGTTTTTT.